These 18 T cell receptor beta chains originate from one sample sequenced in a study of CD8+ T cells in alopecia areata. TCR sequencing used cDNA made by reverse transcription of extracted RNA. Profiled with immunoSEQ multiplex PCR; TCRdb holds only in-frame clones, not every one. The sample comprises approximately 190,000 clones, 55% to 70% of which are singletons, and about 5.5% rests with the top ten. Treatment meaning: oral pan-JAK inhibitor, 5-10 mg twice daily. The material was CD4+ T cells sorted from blood, obtained at week 24, from a patient treated with tofacitinib. The receptors stem from a human donor with alopecia areata.

CDR3 in amino acids: CAWSLLGDTQYF. In DNA form, the CDR3 reads TGTGCCTGGAGTCTGCTGGGAGATACGCAGTATTTT. This chain joins TRBV30 and TRBJ2-3; no clear D gene. This CDR3 contains 12 residues. The V and J ends lost 2 bases and 5 bases respectively, with 8 bases between them. Germline-derived CDR1 and CDR2 are GTSNPN and SVGIG (reference sequence).

This clone came up a few times. The V gene is TRBV10-3, the J gene TRBJ1-2; 7 positions agree with TRBD1. Germline-derived CDR1 and CDR2 are ENHRY and SYGVKD. J lost 6 bases, V lost 3 bases, and 4 bases had no gene match. The CDR3 spans 13 residues. This CDR3 is CAISEGTVDGYTF. The CDR3 DNA reads as TGTGCCATCAGTGAAGGGACAGTGGATGGCTACACCTTC.

The V and J genes are TRBV7-9 and TRBJ2-5; tentative D call: TRBD2 (6 bases). This CDR3 is built from 12 residues. V lost 3 bases, J lost 7 bases, and 9 bases lay in between. Germline loops: CDR1 SEHNR, CDR2 FQNEAQ (reference sequence). The CDR3 is CASSFSEGTQYF. The DNA for the CDR3 is TGTGCCAGCAGCTTCTCGGAGGGGACCCAGTACTTC.

The chain carries TRBV30 and TRBJ2-4; D possibly uses TRBD1 or TRBD2 (6 bases each). The germline V and J ends were trimmed by 2 bases and 9 bases, with 17 bases remaining between them. CDR1 and CDR2 from the germline V gene are GTSNPN and SVGIG (reference sequence). CDR3 length equals 14 residues. The CDR3 region is CAWSQPYGGGIQYF. The CDR3 bases are TGTGCCTGGAGTCAACCCTACGGGGGCGGCATTCAGTACTTC.

V gene TRBV7-8 combines with J gene TRBJ2-7, with 10 bases identical to TRBD1. The trim removed 6 bases at V and 7 bases at J, leaving 6 bases unmatched. The germline CDR1 and CDR2 sequences are SGHVS and FQNEAQ. The CDR3 covers 13 residues. The CDR3 protein is CASSLRQGAEQYF. For the CDR3, the DNA is TGTGCCAGCAGTTTAAGACAGGGGGCAGAGCAGTACTTC.

V usage is TRBV2 and J usage is TRBJ2-3; 10 nucleotides agree with TRBD2. The germline CDR1 and CDR2 sequences are SNHLY and FYNNEI. CDR3 length: 16 residues. V trimming: 5 bases; J trimming: 1 base; junction bases outside the gene matches: 6. CDR3: CASSTKRGGGTDTQYF. The CDR3 nucleotides read TGTGCCAGCAGTACGAAGCGGGGGGGCGGCACAGATACGCAGTATTTT.

This rearrangement joins TRBV5-1 to TRBJ1-1; a possible D gene is TRBD1 (6 bases). Trimming removed 4 bases from V and 3 bases from J, with 19 bases in between. The CDR3 consists of 16 residues. Germline V lookup: CDR1 SGHRS, CDR2 YFSETQ. CDR3: CASSPWDTQADTEAFF. In DNA form, the CDR3 reads TGCGCCAGCAGCCCCTGGGACACCCAGGCGGACACTGAAGCTTTCTTT.

This clone was detected only a few times. The gene calls are TRBV6-5 and TRBJ1-4; D remains unclear. V was pared by 5 bases and J by 10 bases, with 14 bases between. Germline V gene data show CDR1 as MNHEY and CDR2 as SVGAGI. The CDR3 runs 13 residues. The CDR3 here is CASSKDQAGKLFF. CDR3 nucleotides: TGTGCCAGCAGTAAGGATCAAGCGGGAAAACTGTTTTTT.

The chain employs TRBV30 and TRBJ2-3; 13 bases align to TRBD2. This CDR3 comprises 14 residues. CDR1 is GTSNPN, CDR2 SVGIG, per germline (reference sequence). Losses at the gene ends were 1 base for V and 8 bases for J; bases not matched to a gene: 3. CDR3 bases: TGTGCCTGGAGTGGGACTAGCGGGAGATCTACGCAGTATTTT. Its protein product is CAWSGTSGRSTQYF.

The genes are TRBV10-3 and TRBJ2-5; maybe TRBD1 (6 bases). The CDR3 consists of 13 residues. Germline loops: CDR1 ENHRY, CDR2 SYGVKD. V was shortened by 2 bases and J by 7 bases, with 11 bases between the two germline ends. Here the CDR3 reads CAISEEQGGTQYF. Written as DNA, the CDR3 is TGTGCCATCAGTGAGGAACAGGGCGGGACCCAGTACTTC.

Note on this clone: The sample has other DNA sequences that encode this CDR3 too. J is TRBJ1-4 and V is TRBV29-1; D remains unclear. This CDR3 has 13 residues. The V and J ends lost 4 bases and 0 bases respectively, with 6 bases between them. CDR1 is SQVTM, CDR2 ANQGSEA, per germline. CDR3: CSVAEATNEKLFF. CDR3 DNA sequence: TGCAGCGTTGCAGAAGCAACTAATGAAAAACTGTTTTTT.

CDR3 DNA sequence: TGTGCCAGCAGCTTAGCGCCGGGGGACCTCTACAATGAGCAGTTCTTC. This translates into CASSLAPGDLYNEQFF. The chain couples TRBV11-1 to TRBJ2-1; weak D call: TRBD2 (6 bases). Germline V CDR1 and CDR2: SGHAT, FQDESV (reference sequence). CDR3 length equals 16 residues. V lost 0 bases to trimming and J lost 3 bases, with 12 bases between them.

The CDR3 nucleotides are TGTGCCAGACAGGGGCTGGTCACCGGGGAGCTGTTTTTT. Amino acid sequence: CARQGLVTGELFF. The chain combines TRBV7-9 with TRBJ2-2; TRBD1 agrees at 7 bases. This CDR3 has 13 residues. Germline-derived CDR1 and CDR2 are SEHNR and FQNEAQ (reference sequence). V trimming: 9 bases; J trimming: 4 bases; junction bases outside the gene matches: 5.

The J gene is TRBJ2-3, the V gene TRBV5-6; D gene uncertain. The CDR3 runs to 18 residues. Germline V gene lookup returns CDR1 SGHDT and CDR2 YYEEEE. The ends were cut back, 1 base at V and 1 base at J, with 19 bases in the middle. The DNA for the CDR3 is TGTGCCAGCAGCTTGCTTGCCACGGCCCTCGAGGGCACAGATACGCAGTATTTT. It is translated as CASSLLATALEGTDTQYF.

The V gene is TRBV30, the J gene TRBJ2-1; TRBD2 matches 8 bases. V gave up 7 bases and J gave up 4 bases; unmatched junction bases: 9. Germline values: CDR1 GTSNPN, CDR2 SVGIG (reference sequence). The CDR3 contains 14 residues. CDR3 coding DNA: TGTGCCTCTCGTGTAGCGGGGAATTACAATGAGCAGTTCTTC. Amino acids: CASRVAGNYNEQFF.

This clone was detected a few times. The genes are TRBV7-2 and TRBJ2-3; D is unclear. The CDR3 has 15 residues. Trimming shortened V by 1 base and J by 4 bases, and 12 bases separated the two germline ends. Germline V gives CDR1 SGHTA, CDR2 FQGNSA. The CDR3 nucleotides are TGTGCCAGCAGCTTAGAAGGCGCCGGCGCAGATACGCAGTATTTT. This gives the protein CASSLEGAGADTQYF. The variable domain in full, with the rest retrieved from reference TRBV7-2 and TRBJ2-3, is GAGVSQSPSNKVTEKGKDVELRCDPISGHTALYWYRQSLGQGLEFLIYFQGNSAPDKSGLPSDRFSAERTGGSVSTLTIQRTQQEDSAVYLCASSLEGAGADTQYFGPGTRLTVL.

The rearrangement joins TRBV29-1 to TRBJ1-1; D unclear. The CDR3 runs to 13 residues. Germline V gene lookup returns CDR1 SQVTM and CDR2 ANQGSEA. V dropped 1 base and J dropped 11 bases, with 17 bases sitting between them. Written as DNA, the CDR3 is TGCAGCGTTGAAGGATTACTGACGCTCAAGGCTTTCTTT. The encoded protein is CSVEGLLTLKAFF.

J is TRBJ1-4 and V is TRBV7-2, with 7 bases fitting TRBD1. Trimming removed 3 bases from V and 5 bases from J; junction bases left unmatched: 6. The CDR3 covers 15 residues. Germline CDR1 is SGHTA and CDR2 is FQGNSA. CDR3 residues: CASSLTGLSNEKLFF. CDR3 DNA: TGTGCCAGCAGCTTGACAGGGCTGTCCAATGAAAAACTGTTTTTT.